The 25 T cell receptor beta chains in this list originate from one sample, sequenced in a study of cytomegalovirus exposure and HLA in healthy donors. PCR amplification relied on 60 Vbeta primers (plus 13 Jbeta primers). Using immunoSEQ multiplex PCR, the repertoire was profiled, and TCRdb retains in-frame clones only, with some absent. This sample has around 99,000 clones, with approximately 76% found just once. Sequences were obtained from PBMCs. These receptors all come from a man between 18 and 29 years old in good health and CMV-seronegative.

The chain links TRBV27 to TRBJ1-2, with TRBD1 identical over 9 bases. CDR1 and CDR2 from the germline V gene are MNHEY and SMNVEV (reference sequence). This CDR3 contains 17 residues. The J segment lost 1 base and the V segment lost 6 bases, leaving 12 bases of the junction unmatched. CDR3 nucleotide sequence: TGTGCCAGCAGCCATACTGACAGGGGGACATATAACTATGGCTACACCTTC. Its translation is CASSHTDRGTYNYGYTF.

The J gene is TRBJ2-2, the V gene TRBV6-4, with D tentatively TRBD1 (6 bases). CDR1 and CDR2 (germline): MRHNA, SNTAGT. The CDR3 extends over 14 amino acids. V was pared by 4 bases and J by 5 bases, with 11 bases between. CDR3 bases: TGTGCCAGCAGTGCACAGGGTGGGACCGGGGAGCTGTTTTTT. It codes for CASSAQGGTGELFF.

This sequence joins TRBV5-1 and TRBJ2-5; the match to TRBD2 covers 9 bases. Germline-derived CDR1 and CDR2 are SGHRS and YFSETQ. V lost 1 base, J lost 11 bases, and 9 bases stayed unmatched. This CDR3 has 14 amino acids. In DNA form, the CDR3 reads TGCGCCAGCAGCTTGCTTGGGCGGGAGGGTGAGCAGTACTTC. Translation gives CASSLLGREGEQYF.

The rearrangement uses TRBV6-4 and TRBJ2-1; D might be TRBD2 (6 bases). With 0 bases removed from V and 0 bases from J, the gap between germline ends came to 9 bases. The CDR3 runs to 16 residues. Per the germline V gene, CDR1 is MRHNA and CDR2 is SNTAGT. The CDR3 nucleotides are TGTGCCAGCAGTGACTCGGGGGGTAGCTCCTACAATGAGCAGTTCTTC. This codes for CASSDSGGSSYNEQFF.

The J gene is TRBJ2-1, the V gene TRBV7-3; 7 bases fit TRBD1. Losses at the gene ends were 1 base for V and 12 bases for J; bases not matched to a gene: 6. The CDR3 consists of 13 residues. Germline-derived CDR1 and CDR2 are SGHTA and FQGTGA. The CDR3 protein is CASSLSRTGGQFF. In nucleotides, the CDR3 is TGTGCCAGCAGCTTAAGCCGGACAGGAGGGCAGTTCTTC. Supplemented by reference TRBV7-3 and TRBJ2-1, the full variable domain reads GAGVSQTPSNKVTEKGKYVELRCDPISGHTALYWYRQSLGQGPEFLIYFQGTGAADDSGLPNDRFFAVRPEGSVSTLKIQRTERGDSAVYLCASSLSRTGGQFFGPGTRLTVL.

The chain uses TRBV29-1 and TRBJ2-7; TRBD2 agrees at 8 bases. The CDR3 extends over 14 amino acids. Unmatched junction bases numbered 14, after V lost 5 bases and J lost 8 bases. Germline values: CDR1 SQVTM, CDR2 ANQGSEA. The CDR3 nucleotides are TGCAGCGTTTCCCTACTAGCGGATCCCTTGAAGCAGTACTTC. The encoded protein is CSVSLLADPLKQYF.

This chain joins TRBV5-1 and TRBJ2-5; 10 bases match TRBD2. The V segment lost 4 bases and the J segment 1 base; nucleotides outside the gene matches: 7. The CDR3 is 16 residues long. Germline CDR1 SGHRS, CDR2 YFSETQ. CDR3 sequence: CASSPEERGGQETQYF. In DNA form, the CDR3 reads TGCGCCAGCAGCCCGGAGGAGCGGGGGGGCCAAGAGACCCAGTACTTC. Drawing the rest from reference TRBV5-1 and TRBJ2-5, the complete variable domain is KAGVTQTPRYLIKTRGQQVTLSCSPISGHRSVSWYQQTPGQGLQFLFEYFSETQRNKGNFPGRFSGRQFSNSRSEMNVSTLELGDSALYLCASSPEERGGQETQYFGPGTRLLVL.

This clone has a handful of counts. The V gene is TRBV18, the J gene TRBJ2-1, with D maybe TRBD2 (5 bases). V lost 2 bases and J lost 10, with 21 bases in between. CDR3 length: 16 residues. Germline CDR1 is KGHSH and CDR2 is LQKENI. CDR3 in amino acids: CASSPTRNGVTGEQFF. The CDR3 nucleotides are TGTGCCAGCTCACCAACTAGGAACGGCGTCACGGGAGAGCAGTTCTTC.

The chain is built from TRBV5-1 and TRBJ1-6; 9 bases fit TRBD1. This CDR3 contains 19 residues. After removal of 3 bases from V and 0 bases from J, the junction contained 10 bases not matched to a gene. Germline CDR1 reads SGHRS; CDR2 reads YFSETQ. CDR3 sequence reads: CASSWGGQGSSSYNSPLHF. CDR3 nucleotides: TGCGCCAGCAGCTGGGGGGGACAGGGCTCCTCCTCCTATAATTCACCCCTCCACTTT.

J is TRBJ2-3 and V is TRBV5-1, with 12 bases matching TRBD2. The germline CDR1 and CDR2 sequences are SGHRS and YFSETQ. V shed 0 bases, J shed 4 bases, and the junction held 12 bases outside the gene matches. The CDR3 contains 19 residues. For the CDR3, the DNA is TGCGCCAGCAGCTTGGCGTTAGCTAGCGGGGGGGCTTCGGCAGATACGCAGTATTTT. Translation: CASSLALASGGASADTQYF.

The CDR3 sequence is CASSLGFGGWNQPQHF. The CDR3 nucleotides read TGTGCCAGCAGCTTAGGTTTCGGGGGATGGAATCAGCCCCAGCATTTT. This rearrangement joins TRBV7-2 to TRBJ1-5, with D possibly matching TRBD1 (5 bases). In germline, CDR1 is SGHTA, CDR2 FQGNSA. The CDR3 totals 16 residues. The V end lost 1 base, the J end lost 4 bases, and 14 bases lay between the germline ends.

This chain connects TRBV15 to TRBJ1-2; a weak D match, TRBD1 (5 bases). The CDR3 runs 15 residues. V was pared by 1 base and J by 4 bases, with 13 bases between. Per germline, CDR1 LNHNV and CDR2 YYDKDF (reference sequence). The CDR3 loop is CATSRVRGKGYGYTF. CDR3 in DNA: TGTGCCACCAGCAGAGTACGGGGGAAGGGCTATGGCTACACCTTC. Combining the CDR3 with reference TRBV15 and TRBJ1-2 gives the whole variable domain DAMVIQNPRYQVTQFGKPVTLSCSQTLNHNVMYWYQQKSSQAPKLLFHYYDKDFNNEADTPDNFQSRRPNTSFCFLDIRSPGLGDTAMYLCATSRVRGKGYGYTFGSGTRLTVV.

The chain joins TRBV20-1 to TRBJ2-7, with D possibly TRBD2 on 5 matching bases. The CDR3 contains 10 residues. V was clipped by 6 bases and J by 7 bases, with 10 bases between them. Looked up from germline, CDR1 is DFQATT and CDR2 is SNEGSKA (reference sequence). CDR3 coding DNA: TGCAGTGCAAAGAGAGGGGAGCAGTACTTC. Protein: CSAKRGEQYF.

The rearrangement joins TRBV11-1 to TRBJ2-5; D perhaps matches TRBD2 (5 bases). Trimming stripped 1 base from V and 4 bases from J, with 7 bases between. CDR1 is SGHAT and CDR2 is FQDESV in the germline V gene (reference sequence). There are 13 residues in the CDR3. The CDR3 DNA reads TGTGCCAGCAGCTTAGAAGCGGCAGAGACCCAGTACTTC. Its translation: CASSLEAAETQYF.

This clone has only a few counts. The V gene is TRBV28, the J gene TRBJ2-5; a possible D gene is TRBD2 (5 bases). Germline V CDR1 and CDR2: MDHEN, SYDVKM. V lost 2 bases, J lost 8 bases, and 9 bases lay in between. This CDR3 region has 12 residues. The CDR3: CASSLRRGTQYF. In DNA form, the CDR3 reads TGTGCCAGCAGTTTACGCCGGGGTACCCAGTACTTC.

V and J are TRBV11-2 and TRBJ2-5; the D gene is possibly TRBD1 (6 bases). With 5 bases removed from V and 5 bases from J, the gap between germline ends came to 12 bases. Per germline, CDR1 SGHAT and CDR2 FQNNGV. The CDR3 covers 13 residues. The CDR3 DNA follows: TGTGCCAGCAGCCACTGGGGGCTGGAGACCCAGTACTTC. It specifies CASSHWGLETQYF.

The chain employs TRBV2 and TRBJ1-2; possibly TRBD1 for D (5 bases). Looked up from germline, CDR1 is SNHLY and CDR2 is FYNNEI. The CDR3 extends over 12 amino acids. V was clipped by 7 bases and J by 3 bases, with 9 bases between them. The CDR3 reads CASTTGDYGYTF. The CDR3 DNA reads as TGTGCCAGCACGACGGGGGACTATGGCTACACCTTC.

This clone came up once. This chain links TRBV7-6 with TRBJ2-2; D is undetermined. The CDR3 extends over 18 amino acids. Germline V gene data show CDR1 as SGHVS and CDR2 as FNYEAQ. V was clipped by 3 bases and J by 0 bases, with 17 bases between them. The CDR3 region has the DNA TGTGCCAGCAGCTTTTTCCGGCGCGGAGTCGCGAACACCGGGGAGCTGTTTTTT. Translation: CASSFFRRGVANTGELFF.

This clone was detected once. The gene calls are TRBV28 and TRBJ2-7, with a possible D match to TRBD1 (6 bases). V was pared by 6 bases and J by 4 bases, with 10 bases between. Germline CDR1 MDHEN, CDR2 SYDVKM. This CDR3 is built from 12 residues. The CDR3 DNA sequence: TGTGCCAGCAGGCGGACAGCTTACGAGCAGTACTTC. Its translation is CASRRTAYEQYF.

The chain joins TRBV29-1 to TRBJ2-7; D is uncertain. Germline CDR1 and CDR2: SQVTM and ANQGSEA. The CDR3 has 13 residues. V was shortened by 4 bases and J by 3 bases, with 13 bases between the two germline ends. DNA of the CDR3: TGCAGCGTTGCCCATGCGTCTCTCTACGAGCAGTACTTC. Translation gives CSVAHASLYEQYF.

V is TRBV28 and J is TRBJ2-7; possible D gene TRBD1, 6 bases. The germline gives CDR1 MDHEN, CDR2 SYDVKM. The V and J ends lost 6 bases and 0 bases respectively, with 15 bases between them. The CDR3 extends over 15 amino acids. The CDR3 region is CASSGLGASSYEQYF. The CDR3 DNA follows: TGTGCCAGCAGCGGCCTGGGGGCTAGCTCCTACGAGCAGTACTTC.

The chain has TRBV7-9 and TRBJ2-3; D unclear. Per germline, CDR1 SEHNR and CDR2 FQNEAQ (reference sequence). The CDR3 extends over 15 amino acids. The V gene lost 1 base and the J gene lost 0 bases, with 8 bases spanning the gap. In DNA, the CDR3 is TGTGCCAGCAGCTTAGGAGGCGTGAGCACAGATACGCAGTATTTT. Residues: CASSLGGVSTDTQYF.

V is TRBV6-5 and J is TRBJ2-5; 9 nucleotides align to TRBD2. The ends lost 0 bases at V and 2 bases at J; junction bases unmatched: 1. CDR1 is MNHEY, CDR2 SVGAGI, per germline. There are 15 residues in the CDR3. The CDR3 spells CASSYSTSGQETQYF. In DNA form, the CDR3 reads TGTGCCAGCAGTTACTCGACTAGCGGACAAGAGACCCAGTACTTC.

The chain carries TRBV5-1 and TRBJ2-7; perhaps TRBD2 as D (5 bases). CDR1 SGHRS and CDR2 YFSETQ come from the germline V gene. This CDR3 has 15 amino acids. Trimming cost V 4 bases and J 5 bases, with 19 bases left between them. DNA of the CDR3: TGCGCCAGCAGCCCGCGGACTGACGGCGGCCACGAGCAGTACTTC. Translation gives CASSPRTDGGHEQYF.

The chain joins TRBV4-3 to TRBJ2-7, with 9 nucleotides matching TRBD1. The V gene's germline CDR1 is LGHNA and CDR2 YSLEER. Trimming at V came to 0 bases and at J to 7 bases, leaving 10 bases not matched to a gene. CDR3 length equals 16 residues. CDR3 DNA: TGCGCCAGCAGCCAAGATAGGGGGACAGGGAGGTATGAGCAGTACTTC. Amino acids: CASSQDRGTGRYEQYF.